Listed below are T cell receptor beta chains from one sample, sequenced in a study of radiation and T cells in renal cell carcinoma. TCRdb keeps only in-frame clones here, not all; method: immunoSEQ multiplex PCR. The table records about 150,000 clones, approximately 86% of them present only once. Material: blood, obtained from a patient whose treatment included radiotherapy and nephrectomy. These TCRs come from a woman aged 50 to 65 with renal cell carcinoma. Each CDR3 is given with its conserved first and last residue. The D gene is left open where the match is weak. Clone size is stated in some rows and not others, as once, few, many or a class when expanded.

D,J,V,size,DNA,CDR3
.,TRBJ2-3,TRBV15,.,TGTGCCACCAGCAGTGGGGCCACAGATACGCAGTATTTT,CATSSGATDTQYF
.,TRBJ1-2,TRBV5-4,few,TGTGCCAGCAGCGCCCAGGGACGGATTAACTATGGCTACACCTTC,CASSAQGRINYGYTF
.,TRBJ2-5,TRBV9,.,TGTGCCAGCAGCGTAGACGGGCCCAGGGGAGAGACCCAGTACTTC,CASSVDGPRGETQYF
.,TRBJ2-5,TRBV4-3,.,TGCGCCAGCAGCCAAGATCCAGACAGCGTGGAGACCCAGTACTTC,CASSQDPDSVETQYF
.,TRBJ1-3,TRBV5-1,.,TGCGCCAGCAGCTTGGATTACAGCCGAAACACCATATATTTT,CASSLDYSRNTIYF
TRBD1,TRBJ1-1,TRBV9,.,TGTGCCAGCAGCCCCCGGGACAGGAACTTCGTGTCCACTGAAGCTTTCTTT,CASSPRDRNFVSTEAFF
.,TRBJ1-6,TRBV5-1,.,TGCGCCAGCAGCTCCCTGGTTGGGGACGGATCACCCCTCCACTTT,CASSSLVGDGSPLHF
.,TRBJ1-2,TRBV5-6,.,TGTGCCAGCAGCTTGGCGGGGGGCGGCTATGGCTACACCTTC,CASSLAGGGYGYTF
.,TRBJ2-7,TRBV5-8,once,TGTGCCAGCAGATCCCCACTCAGCTACGAGCAGTACTTC,CASRSPLSYEQYF
.,TRBJ2-7,TRBV5-4,.,TGTGCCAGCAGCCCGGACCCTGGCGGATCCTACGAGCAGTACTTC,CASSPDPGGSYEQYF
.,TRBJ2-1,TRBV2,.,TGTGCCAGCAGTGAAGTGGTCTCCTACAATGAGCAGTTCTTC,CASSEVVSYNEQFF
.,TRBJ2-7,TRBV6-6,once,TGTGCCAGCAATCAACTCGGTGGGCTGTCCTTC,CASNQLGGLSF
TRBD1,TRBJ2-2,TRBV4-1,.,TGCGCCAGCAGGGGACAGGGGATCGGGGAGCTGTTTTTT,CASRGQGIGELFF
.,TRBJ2-3,TRBV5-6,.,TGTGCCAGCAGCTTAATTGGACGTTTCAGCACAGATACGCAGTATTTT,CASSLIGRFSTDTQYF
.,TRBJ1-5,TRBV7-2,.,TGTGCCAGCACCTGGGCCCAGGGCAGCAATCAGCCCCAGCATTTT,CASTWAQGSNQPQHF
.,TRBJ1-5,TRBV18,.,TGTGCCAGCTCACCAGGGGGAAATCAGCCCCAGCATTTT,CASSPGGNQPQHF
TRBD2,TRBJ2-7,TRBV11-2,.,TGTGCCAGCAGCTTAGATGCTAGCGGGTACGAGCAGTACTTC,CASSLDASGYEQYF
TRBD1,TRBJ1-2,TRBV27,.,TGTGCCAGCAGTCCCGACAGGGGCGGTGGCTACACCTTC,CASSPDRGGGYTF
.,TRBJ1-1,TRBV4-3,.,TGCGCCAGCAGCCGATCCAGGGTTCTAGGGACTGAAGCTTTCTTT,CASSRSRVLGTEAFF
.,TRBJ1-3,TRBV9,.,TGTGCCAGCAGCGCTAACTGGGTCCTCTCTGGAAACACCATATATTTT,CASSANWVLSGNTIYF
.,TRBJ2-2,TRBV6-1,.,TGTGCCAGCAGTGAAGACAGGGTTGAGTTCACCGGGGAGCTGTTTTTT,CASSEDRVEFTGELFF
TRBD1,TRBJ1-4,TRBV11-2,once,TGTGCCAGCAGCTTAGTTCCAGGGGGATTTGAAAAACTGTTTTTT,CASSLVPGGFEKLFF
.,TRBJ1-1,TRBV7-2,.,TGTGCCAGCAGCCTCTCGCAGCTCTGGGGCACTGAAGCTTTCTTT,CASSLSQLWGTEAFF
.,TRBJ1-2,TRBV10-3,.,TGTGCCATCAGGAGACCGGACAGTCAGGACACCTTC,CAIRRPDSQDTF
TRBD1,TRBJ2-7,TRBV4-1,.,TGCGCCAGCAGCCAAGCTGTCGGGACAGAAGGCGAGCAGTACTTC,CASSQAVGTEGEQYF
.,TRBJ1-5,TRBV19,.,TGTGCCAGTAGTATAGAACAGGGAATAAGTGACAATCAGCCCCAGCATTTT,CASSIEQGISDNQPQHF
.,TRBJ2-5,TRBV2,.,TGTGCCAGCAGGGCGGAGGCCGGACAAGAGACCCAGTACTTC,CASRAEAGQETQYF
.,TRBJ2-7,TRBV5-4,few,TGTGCCAGCAGCTTGAGCGGTGCGTGGTCCTACGAGCAGTACTTC,CASSLSGAWSYEQYF
TRBD1,TRBJ1-2,TRBV10-3,.,TGTGCCATCAGAGGGACAGGGGGAAGTGGCTACACCTTC,CAIRGTGGSGYTF
.,TRBJ2-2,TRBV18,.,TGTGCCAGCTCACCACCGGACGGGGAGCTGTTTTTT,CASSPPDGELFF
.,TRBJ1-1,TRBV6-6,few,TGTGCCAGCCGAGCGGGGGATCAGAACACTGAAGCTTTCTTT,CASRAGDQNTEAFF
.,TRBJ1-2,TRBV7-2,once,TGTGCCAGCACCCCGGGGAGGGCTAACGGCTACACCTTC,CASTPGRANGYTF